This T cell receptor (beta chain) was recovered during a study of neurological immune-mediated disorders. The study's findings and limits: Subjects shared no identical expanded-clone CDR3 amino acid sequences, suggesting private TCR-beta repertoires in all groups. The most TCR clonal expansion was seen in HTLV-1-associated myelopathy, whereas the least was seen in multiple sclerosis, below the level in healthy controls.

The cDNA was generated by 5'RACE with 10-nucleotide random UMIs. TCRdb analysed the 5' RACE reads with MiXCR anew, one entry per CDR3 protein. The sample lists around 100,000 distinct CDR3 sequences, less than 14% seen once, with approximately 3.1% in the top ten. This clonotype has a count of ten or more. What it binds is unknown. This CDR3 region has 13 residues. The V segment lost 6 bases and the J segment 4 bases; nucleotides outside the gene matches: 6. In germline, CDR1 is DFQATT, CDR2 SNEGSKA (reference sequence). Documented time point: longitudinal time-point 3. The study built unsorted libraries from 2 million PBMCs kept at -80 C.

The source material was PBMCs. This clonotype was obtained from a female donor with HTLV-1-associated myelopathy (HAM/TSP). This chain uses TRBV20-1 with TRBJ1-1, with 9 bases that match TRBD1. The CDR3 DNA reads TGCAGTGCCTCAACAGGGGGCGGCACTGAAGCTTTCTTT. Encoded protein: CSASTGGGTEAFF.